These 9 T cell receptor beta chains were sequenced from one sample in a study of blood T cell repertoires in COVID-19. Produced via immunoSEQ multiplex PCR; TCRdb's table is partial and in-frame only. The sample records 190,000 or so clones, approximately 84% being singletons. The sequenced sample consisted of peripheral blood. All receptors derive from a human donor with acute or convalescent COVID-19. The donor label of this sample is uncertain.

In its sample, this clone was seen a few times. The chain recombines TRBV7-3 with TRBJ1-5; perhaps TRBD1 as D (5 bases). The CDR3 consists of 13 residues. Trimming stripped 4 bases from V and 7 bases from J, with 11 bases between. Germline assignment: CDR1 SGHTA and CDR2 FQGTGA. Here the CDR3 reads CASSSIPGQPQHF. The DNA of the CDR3 is TGTGCCAGCAGCTCTATTCCAGGGCAGCCCCAGCATTTT.

This clone has just one count. The V gene is TRBV11-2, the J gene TRBJ2-3; 9 nucleotides match TRBD2. The CDR3 is made up of 15 amino acids. Per the germline V gene, CDR1 is SGHAT and CDR2 is FQNNGV. Germline trimming cut 1 base from V and 4 bases from J; bases unmatched to any gene: 3. The CDR3 loop reads CASSLVAGAPDTQYF. The CDR3 DNA reads as TGTGCCAGCAGCTTAGTAGCGGGAGCTCCAGATACGCAGTATTTT.

J is TRBJ1-5 and V is TRBV24-1; D may be TRBD1 (5 bases). This CDR3 region has 14 residues. Deletions cut 5 bases from V and 9 bases from J, with 16 bases between. Germline values: CDR1 KGHDR, CDR2 SFDVKD. CDR3 in amino acids: CATSGGGGMGPQHF. The CDR3 DNA reads as TGTGCCACCAGTGGCGGCGGGGGGATGGGGCCCCAGCATTTT.

V and J are TRBV12-3 or TRBV12-4 and TRBJ1-1; D gene ambiguous. Deletions cut 1 base from V and 5 bases from J, with 8 bases between. CDR3 length: 13 amino acids. The chain's CDR3 is CASSLGERTEAFF. The CDR3 nucleotides read TGTGCCAGCAGTTTAGGGGAGAGGACTGAAGCTTTCTTT.

J is TRBJ2-2 and V is TRBV5-5; possible D gene TRBD2, 5 bases. V shed 2 bases and J shed 4 bases, with 6 bases lying between them. CDR1 SGHKS and CDR2 YYEKEE come from the germline V gene (reference sequence). CDR3 length equals 13 residues. CDR3 bases: TGTGCCAGCAGCTTTCGGGGCACCGGGGAGCTGTTTTTT. It encodes CASSFRGTGELFF.

The chain combines TRBV10-1 with TRBJ1-5; D is possibly TRBD1 (5 bases). The CDR3 has 14 amino acids. The germline gives CDR1 WNHNN, CDR2 SYGVQD (reference sequence). The V and J ends lost 6 bases and 6 bases respectively, with 15 bases between them. Here the CDR3 DNA reads TGCGCCAGCAGCCAGAATCAGGGAGGTCAGCCCCAGCATTTT. Translated: CASSQNQGGQPQHF.

V usage is TRBV29-1 and J usage is TRBJ2-1; tentatively, D is TRBD1 (6 bases). The V gene's germline CDR1 is SQVTM and CDR2 ANQGSEA. This CDR3 region has 13 residues. V lost 7 bases and J lost 7, with 17 bases in between. CDR3 sequence: CSAVTGTVNEQFF. The CDR3 region has the DNA TGCAGCGCCGTAACAGGGACCGTGAATGAGCAGTTCTTC.

The V call is TRBV6-5, the J call TRBJ2-1, with a possible D match to TRBD1 (6 bases). The V and J ends lost 7 bases and 2 bases respectively, with 6 bases between them. In germline, CDR1 is MNHEY, CDR2 SVGAGI. CDR3 size: 12 residues. CDR3: CASTGAYNEQFF. DNA of the CDR3: TGTGCCAGCACAGGGGCCTACAATGAGCAGTTCTTC.

The chain combines TRBV11-3 with TRBJ2-7, with 10 nucleotides matching TRBD2. The junction had 15 bases not matched to a gene; V was cut back by 5 bases and J by 5 bases. Germline-derived CDR1 and CDR2 are SGHNT and YENEEA. This CDR3 comprises 17 residues. The CDR3 loop reads CASSPGYGGLADHEQYF. As DNA, the CDR3 is TGTGCCAGCAGCCCGGGGTACGGCGGACTAGCGGATCACGAGCAGTACTTC.